This TCR beta chain was documented in a study of T cell responses to AZD1222 COVID-19 vaccine. General study findings and limits: Spike-wide vaccine-associated CD4 TCRs dominated at 160-218 and 743-854. Repertoires were obtained only post-peak T cell response.

Some second doses came at about 4 weeks and others at about 12 weeks; these were pooled. Data came from immunoSEQ multiplex PCR; TCRdb stores just in-frame clones and leaves some out. This table holds 170,000 or so clones, around nine tenths found once. On this clone itself: What it binds is not known.

Sample: peripheral blood, taken 28 days after the second AZD1222 dose. The sequence came from an adult who received the AZD1222 COVID-19 vaccine.

The CDR3 nucleotides read TGTGCCAGCAGCTACCTTATGACAGGGGGCGGAGGCTATGGCTACACCTTC. Translated: CASSYLMTGGGGYGYTF. V gene TRBV5-4 combines with J gene TRBJ1-2, with 10 bases identical to TRBD1. The CDR3 loop spans 17 amino acids. The V segment lost 3 bases and the J segment 4 bases; nucleotides outside the gene matches: 12. In germline, CDR1 is SGHNT, CDR2 YYREEE (reference sequence).